These 29 T cell receptor beta chains were all obtained from the same sample, sequenced in a study of T cells in Graves' hyperthyroidism and ophthalmopathy. From RNA transcripts, TCR beta CDR3 regions were amplified. Researchers ran a first-round RT-PCR on the TCR CDR3 using the HTBI primer set. TCRdb itself ran the multiplex PCR reads through MiXCR, one entry per CDR3 protein. Here the sample spans under 400,000 distinct CDR3 sequences, roughly a fifth being singletons. Sequencing input: blood. The receptors were gathered from a woman aged 45-65 years with Graves' hyperthyroidism.

This clonotype came up a few times. This rearrangement joins TRBV6-1 to TRBJ1-2, with 7 positions matching TRBD1. V trimming: 6 bases; J trimming: 4 bases; junction bases outside the gene matches: 8. This CDR3 has 14 residues. Germline lookup yields CDR1 MNHNS and CDR2 SASEGT. The CDR3 protein is CASSPPAGGYGYTF. CDR3 nucleotides: TGTGCCAGCAGCCCCCCGGCAGGGGGCTATGGCTACACCTTC.

There are many counts of this clonotype. The rearrangement uses TRBV5-1 and TRBJ2-7; 7 nucleotides agree with TRBD2. J lost 3 bases, V lost 3 bases, and 3 bases had no gene match. This CDR3 contains 13 residues. CDR1 is SGHRS and CDR2 is YFSETQ in the germline V gene. The CDR3 reads CASSWDYRYEQYF. The CDR3 coding sequence is TGCGCCAGCAGCTGGGACTACCGCTACGAGCAGTACTTC. Full variable domain (missing parts from reference TRBV5-1 and TRBJ2-7): KAGVTQTPRYLIKTRGQQVTLSCSPISGHRSVSWYQQTPGQGLQFLFEYFSETQRNKGNFPGRFSGRQFSNSRSEMNVSTLELGDSALYLCASSWDYRYEQYFGPGTRLTVT.

At least ten counts were recorded for this clonotype. The CDR3 spells CSASKPQETQYF. CDR3 DNA sequence: TGCAGTGCTAGTAAACCGCAAGAGACCCAGTACTTC. This sequence joins TRBV20-1 and TRBJ2-5; D gene ambiguous. The CDR3 is 12 residues long. The germline V gene encodes CDR1 DFQATT and CDR2 SNEGSKA (reference sequence). The V and J ends lost 3 bases and 2 bases respectively, with 7 bases between them.

V is TRBV27 and J is TRBJ1-2; TRBD1 matches 9 bases. Germline V gives CDR1 MNHEY, CDR2 SMNVEV (reference sequence). The CDR3 is 16 residues long. The ends lost 3 bases at V and 7 bases at J; junction bases unmatched: 12. DNA for the CDR3: TGTGCCAGCAGTTTCGCCGGGACAGGGAGCGGGGGTGGCTACACCTTC. This codes for CASSFAGTGSGGGYTF.

A word on this clonotype: A much larger clone lies a single base off, so this may be a read error. The chain couples TRBV28 to TRBJ2-5; D is unresolved. This CDR3 is 13 amino acids long. Germline CDR1 is MDHEN and CDR2 is SYDVKM. The CDR3 region has the DNA TGTGCCGGCAGTCCACGGACGAAGGAGACCCAGTACTTC. Protein: CAGSPRTKETQYF.

This clonotype turned up a few times. The chain couples TRBV28 to TRBJ2-1; tentative D call: TRBD1 (6 bases). This CDR3 contains 14 residues. The V end was cut by 3 bases, the J end by 4 bases, with 10 bases between. The germline V gene encodes CDR1 MDHEN and CDR2 SYDVKM. The DNA of the CDR3 is TGTGCCAGCAGTTTTTTAGGACAGTACAATGAGCAGTTCTTC. Its protein product is CASSFLGQYNEQFF.

The chain couples TRBV4-1 to TRBJ1-1; D is undetermined. Germline assignment: CDR1 MGHRA and CDR2 YSYEKL. This CDR3 contains 16 residues. The V gene lost 1 base and the J gene lost 4 bases, with 16 bases spanning the gap. The CDR3 reads CASSQVGRDGGTEAFF. CDR3 DNA: TGCGCCAGCAGCCAAGTCGGTCGCGATGGTGGCACTGAAGCTTTCTTT.

This clonotype was seen many times. J is TRBJ1-1 and V is TRBV30; possibly TRBD1 for D (6 bases). Germline V gene data show CDR1 as GTSNPN and CDR2 as SVGIG (reference sequence). Deletions cut 3 bases from V and 0 bases from J, with 23 bases between. CDR3 length: 18 residues. Here the CDR3 reads CAWRSPKGSGQMNTEAFF. The CDR3 DNA reads TGTGCCTGGAGGTCCCCGAAGGGGTCGGGACAAATGAACACTGAAGCTTTCTTT.

This clonotype was counted between two and nine times. The chain combines TRBV28 with TRBJ1-5, with D possibly being TRBD1 (6 bases). The CDR3 length is 14 residues. Germline CDR1 and CDR2: MDHEN and SYDVKM. V shed 5 bases and J shed 4 bases, with 12 bases lying between them. CDR3 in amino acids: CASSVTGNNQPQHF. The CDR3 bases are TGTGCCAGCAGTGTAACAGGGAATAATCAGCCCCAGCATTTT.

This clonotype has more than one count but fewer than ten. V gene TRBV6-4 combines with J gene TRBJ1-2; no clear D gene. The CDR3 extends over 12 amino acids. Germline CDR1 MRHNA, CDR2 SNTAGT. V was cut by 4 bases and J by 5 bases, with 8 bases left in between. The CDR3, as DNA: TGTGCCAGCAGTGCACCGGGGTATGGCTACACCTTC. Translating it yields CASSAPGYGYTF.

The V call is TRBV27, the J call TRBJ1-5; the D is unclear. CDR1 MNHEY and CDR2 SMNVEV come from the germline V gene (reference sequence). Between the trimmed V and J ends, which lost 0 bases and 4 bases, there was a span of 4 bases. The CDR3 extends over 13 amino acids. CDR3 sequence: CASSLSVNQPQHF. DNA for the CDR3: TGTGCCAGCAGTTTATCAGTGAATCAGCCCCAGCATTTT.

The gene calls are TRBV5-1 and TRBJ2-5; possible D gene TRBD1, 5 bases. This CDR3 comprises 12 residues. Trimming took off 4 bases at V and 3 bases at J, with 7 bases between the two ends. Per germline, CDR1 SGHRS and CDR2 YFSETQ. This CDR3 reads CASSRREETQYF. The CDR3, as DNA: TGCGCCAGCAGCCGCAGGGAAGAGACCCAGTACTTC.

This clonotype was observed many times. The chain is built from TRBV20-1 and TRBJ2-3; 16 positions match TRBD2. V shed 5 bases, J shed 4 bases, and the junction held 6 bases outside the gene matches. CDR3 length: 16 amino acids. Germline CDR1 and CDR2: DFQATT and SNEGSKA (reference sequence). DNA for the CDR3: TGCAGTGCTCAGGGACTAGCGGGAGGGTCCGCAGATACGCAGTATTTT. It yields the protein CSAQGLAGGSADTQYF.

In this sample, this clonotype turned up many times. The CDR3 here is CASSLGSGTVNTGELFF. The CDR3 coding sequence is TGTGCCAGCAGCTTGGGATCCGGGACGGTGAACACCGGGGAGCTGTTTTTT. V usage is TRBV5-6 and J usage is TRBJ2-2, with D perhaps being TRBD1 or TRBD2 (5 bases each). Between the trimmed V and J ends, which lost 0 bases and 1 base, there was a span of 13 bases. This CDR3 is 17 amino acids long. The germline V gene encodes CDR1 SGHDT and CDR2 YYEEEE.

This clonotype was seen more than once but under ten times. V usage is TRBV29-1 and J usage is TRBJ1-3; no firm D call. CDR3 length: 12 amino acids. V was trimmed by 5 bases and J by 3 bases, leaving 8 bases between them. CDR1 and CDR2 from the germline V gene are SQVTM and ANQGSEA. The CDR3 DNA sequence: TGCAGCGTTTCGGGTCTTGGAAACACCATATATTTT. Encoded protein: CSVSGLGNTIYF.

Remarks on this clonotype: A single base separates this from a much larger clone, so it may be a read error. The chain carries TRBV15 and TRBJ1-1; D might be TRBD1 (6 bases). Looked up from germline, CDR1 is LNHNV and CDR2 is YYDKDF (reference sequence). This CDR3 spans 15 amino acids. The CDR3 loop is CATSRDRGMNTEASF. The CDR3 DNA sequence: TGTGCCACCAGCAGAGACAGGGGCATGAACACTGAAGCTTCCTTT.

V gene TRBV20-1 combines with J gene TRBJ1-1; no clear D. V lost 3 bases to trimming and J lost 1 base, with 3 bases between them. CDR3 size: 11 residues. From germline, CDR1 is DFQATT and CDR2 SNEGSKA (reference sequence). This CDR3 reads CSASGNTEAFF. The CDR3 DNA is TGCAGTGCTAGCGGGAACACTGAAGCTTTCTTT.

The chain uses TRBV20-1 and TRBJ2-5; D possibly corresponds to TRBD1 (6 bases). Per germline, CDR1 DFQATT and CDR2 SNEGSKA (reference sequence). This CDR3 comprises 14 residues. V was shortened by 1 base and J by 1 base, with 10 bases between the two germline ends. CDR3: CSARVWTAQETQYF. The CDR3 DNA reads TGCAGTGCTAGAGTCTGGACAGCCCAAGAGACCCAGTACTTC.

This clonotype was detected many times. V usage is TRBV30 and J usage is TRBJ1-3; D is uncertain. This CDR3 has 12 residues. Germline V gene sequence: CDR1 GTSNPN, CDR2 SVGIG (reference sequence). With 5 bases removed from V and 0 bases from J, the gap between germline ends came to 5 bases. The CDR3 region has the DNA TGTGCCTGGGGCAACTCTGGAAACACCATATATTTT. It yields the protein CAWGNSGNTIYF.

The V call is TRBV20-1, the J call TRBJ2-3, with TRBD2 identical over 16 bases. The ends lost 1 base at V and 5 bases at J; junction bases unmatched: 6. This CDR3 is 17 amino acids long. The V gene's germline CDR1 is DFQATT and CDR2 SNEGSKA (reference sequence). The CDR3, as DNA: TGCAGTGCTAGAGCCGGGGGACTAGCGGGAGGGCAAGATACGCAGTATTTT. It yields the protein CSARAGGLAGGQDTQYF.

This clonotype was recorded many times. In nucleotides, the CDR3 is TGTGCCAGCAGCCCCGGCAGGGAAGGTGTTTTTGAAAAACTGTTTTTT. Its protein is CASSPGREGVFEKLFF. This chain links TRBV5-6 with TRBJ1-4, with a tentative D call TRBD1 (5 bases). This CDR3 has 16 residues. Germline V gene lookup returns CDR1 SGHDT and CDR2 YYEEEE. V lost 4 bases, J lost 7 bases, and 20 bases lay in between.

This clonotype was counted ten times or more. The chain combines TRBV3-1 with TRBJ2-7; no reliable D call. The V and J ends lost 0 bases and 0 bases respectively, with 15 bases between them. This CDR3 spans 17 amino acids. Germline values: CDR1 LGHDT, CDR2 YNNKEL (reference sequence). The CDR3 nucleotides read TGTGCCAGCAGCCAAGACATAAGTCCAGGTTACTCCTACGAGCAGTACTTC. Amino acid sequence: CASSQDISPGYSYEQYF.

V gene TRBV2 combines with J gene TRBJ1-1; no clear D. This CDR3 comprises 16 residues. Germline assignment: CDR1 SNHLY and CDR2 FYNNEI. V was shortened by 5 bases and J by 0 bases, with 16 bases between the two germline ends. CDR3 in DNA: TGTGCCAGCAGTTTAGTAGTTCGCTTAGTGAACACTGAAGCTTTCTTT. Residues: CASSLVVRLVNTEAFF.

The chain uses TRBV19 and TRBJ1-4; D might be TRBD1 (6 bases). This CDR3 has 15 amino acids. Trimming shortened V by 1 base and J by 4 bases, and 10 bases separated the two germline ends. Per germline, CDR1 LNHDA and CDR2 SQIVND (reference sequence). Written as DNA, the CDR3 is TGTGCCAGTAGTATAGGAGGACAGCTTAATGAAAAACTGTTTTTT. Translation gives CASSIGGQLNEKLFF.

The V call is TRBV5-6, the J call TRBJ2-4; tentatively, D is TRBD1 (6 bases). Germline V gene sequence: CDR1 SGHDT, CDR2 YYEEEE. The CDR3 sequence is 13 residues long. Trimming left V 4 bases short and J 9 bases short, with 14 bases between. The CDR3 sequence is CASSPRDMSIQYF. CDR3 DNA: TGTGCCAGCAGCCCCCGGGACATGAGCATTCAGTACTTC.

This clonotype has a handful of counts. The rearrangement joins TRBV20-1 to TRBJ1-1; D remains ambiguous. This CDR3 has 12 residues. CDR1 and CDR2 (germline): DFQATT, SNEGSKA (reference sequence). Trimming removed 5 bases from V and 1 base from J, with 8 bases in between. The CDR3 nucleotides read TGCAGTGCTCCCAGCTGGAACACTGAAGCTTTCTTT. This encodes CSAPSWNTEAFF.

The DNA of the CDR3 is TGTGCCAGCAGTTTGGGGGGGGCCACCAATGAGGCCCAGCATTTT. Amino acid sequence: CASSLGGATNEAQHF. J is TRBJ1-5 and V is TRBV12-3 or TRBV12-4, with D possibly matching TRBD1 (6 bases). The CDR3 extends over 15 amino acids. The ends were cut back, 3 bases at V and 11 bases at J, with 20 bases in the middle.

This clonotype was observed at least ten times. The V and J genes are TRBV5-1 and TRBJ1-1; D not resolved. In germline, CDR1 is SGHRS, CDR2 YFSETQ. V shed 0 bases and J shed 1 base, with 7 bases lying between them. The CDR3 is 14 amino acids. This CDR3 reads CASSLDWGNTEAFF. DNA for the CDR3: TGCGCCAGCAGCTTGGATTGGGGGAACACTGAAGCTTTCTTT.

The V and J genes are TRBV25-1 and TRBJ1-5, with D uncertain. CDR1 MGHDK and CDR2 SYGVNS come from the germline V gene. V was shortened by 6 bases and J by 4 bases, with 10 bases between the two germline ends. This CDR3 spans 13 amino acids. The CDR3 DNA sequence: TGTGCCAGCAGGTCACAGCTAAATCAGCCCCAGCATTTT. The encoded protein is CASRSQLNQPQHF.